Each of the 7 T cell receptor beta chains below was sequenced from the same sample in a study of blood T cells in healthy people across ages. Alongside a J-beta primer mix, a sample-barcoded 5' primer served in a second PCR lasting about 7 to 11 cycles. TCRdb re-called the 5' RACE reads with MiXCR, one entry per CDR3 protein. The sample lists over a million distinct CDR3 sequences, approximately 25% seen once, with approximately 0.75% in the top ten. The same sample was also used in a study of T cells of mothers and their children.

The sample comprised blood. The receptors come from a girl aged 2-10 years in good health.

The gene calls are TRBV28 and TRBJ2-1, with 10 bases fitting TRBD2. V lost 3 bases, J lost 7 bases, and 18 bases stayed unmatched. The CDR3 totals 19 residues. Germline V gene sequence: CDR1 MDHEN, CDR2 SYDVKM. CDR3 sequence (DNA): TGTGCCAGCAGTTTTGGCCTAGCGGGAGATAATCCCCGGTGGAATGAGCAGTTCTTC. It encodes CASSFGLAGDNPRWNEQFF.

This clonotype was observed a few times. V is TRBV5-1 and J is TRBJ1-2; 7 nucleotides match TRBD1. Looked up from germline, CDR1 is SGHRS and CDR2 is YFSETQ. Unmatched junction bases numbered 8, after V lost 7 bases and J lost 5 bases. The CDR3 has 13 amino acids. The CDR3 bases are TGCGCCAGCGCTGCCGGGACAGAATATGGCTACACCTTC. Amino acids: CASAAGTEYGYTF.

In this sample, this clonotype turned up a few times. This sequence joins TRBV7-9 and TRBJ2-1; D is perhaps TRBD1 or TRBD2 (5 bases each). Between the trimmed V and J ends, which lost 5 bases and 8 bases, there was a span of 25 bases. This CDR3 contains 17 residues. Germline V gene sequence: CDR1 SEHNR, CDR2 FQNEAQ (reference sequence). The CDR3, as DNA: TGTGCCAGCAGCGGGGTGAAGGGACCTCCACGGGGCGATGAGCAGTTCTTC. This sequence encodes CASSGVKGPPRGDEQFF.

V and J are TRBV6-5 and TRBJ1-2; D is unresolved. The CDR3 runs to 15 residues. The V gene's germline CDR1 is MNHEY and CDR2 SVGAGI. V lost 3 bases, J lost 8 bases, and 19 bases lay in between. The CDR3: CASSYYRSAPGGYTF. For the CDR3, the DNA is TGTGCCAGCAGTTATTACCGATCGGCACCGGGCGGCTACACCTTC.

The chain combines TRBV5-1 with TRBJ2-5, with 9 bases that match TRBD2. J was trimmed by 0 bases and V by 5 bases; bases with no gene match: 5. Looked up from germline, CDR1 is SGHRS and CDR2 is YFSETQ. The CDR3 loop spans 15 amino acids. CDR3 in DNA: TGCGCCAGCAGGGTGAGCGGGGGGTACCAAGAGACCCAGTACTTC. This sequence encodes CASRVSGGYQETQYF.

The chain joins TRBV4-1 to TRBJ2-5, with 8 bases matching TRBD2. The J call may not be correct, given that the DNA end is closer to TRBJ2-7. The V gene's germline CDR1 is MGHRA and CDR2 YSYEKL. CDR3 length: 15 residues. CDR3 in amino acids: CASSLLAVDLYEQYF. The CDR3 bases are TGCGCCAGCAGCTTACTAGCGGTGGACCTTTACGAGCAGTACTTC.

This clonotype was found a few times. The rearrangement links TRBV11-2 to TRBJ2-5; D uncertain. The end of the DNA fits TRBJ2-1 better, so the J call may be wrong. CDR1 and CDR2 (germline): SGHAT, FQNNGV. The CDR3 covers 16 residues. Here the CDR3 reads CASSLVGVGLYNEQFF. Written as DNA, the CDR3 is TGTGCCAGCAGCTTAGTTGGGGTGGGTCTTTACAATGAGCAGTTCTTC.